Below, 10 T cell receptor beta chains from the same sample are listed, as sequenced in a study of blood T cell repertoires in COVID-19. Some clones are missing from TCRdb's copy, which holds only in-frame ones; the method was immunoSEQ multiplex PCR. Among some 120,000 clones listed, about 75% were seen once. Source material: peripheral blood. Every receptor here comes from a man older than 75 with acute or convalescent COVID-19.

This clone has more than one count but fewer than ten. CDR3 DNA sequence: TGTGCCAGCAGCGCCGAAAGGGAGCGGGGGGCAACGGAAGATACGCAGTATTTT. It is translated as CASSAERERGATEDTQYF. The rearrangement uses TRBV21-1 and TRBJ2-3; the D call of TRBD2 is as the table states it, not checked on the DNA. TRBV21-1 is a pseudogene locus. The CDR3 runs to 18 residues.

This chain uses TRBV27 with TRBJ2-3, with 7 positions matching TRBD1. The CDR3 contains 17 residues. The germline V gene has CDR1 MNHEY and CDR2 SMNVEV (reference sequence). With 2 bases clipped from V and 2 bases from J, the junction kept 10 bases outside the gene matches. The CDR3 reads CASSLGYGQAFTDTQYF. The CDR3 DNA is TGTGCCAGCAGTTTAGGCTACGGACAGGCATTCACAGATACGCAGTATTTT.

The J gene is TRBJ1-2, the V gene TRBV3-1 (or the pseudogene TRBV3-2), with 10 bases aligning to TRBD1. CDR3 length: 14 residues. Germline CDR1 and CDR2: LGHDT and YNNKEL (reference sequence). Trimming removed 4 bases from V and 8 bases from J; junction bases left unmatched: 7. In DNA form, the CDR3 reads TGTGCCAGCAGCCCACGTGGGACAGGGGACGGCTACACCTTC. It translates to CASSPRGTGDGYTF.

J is TRBJ2-3 and V is TRBV9; 9 positions agree with TRBD2. V was pared by 4 bases and J by 8 bases, with 17 bases of the junction left unmatched. The CDR3 is made up of 17 amino acids. Germline V gives CDR1 SGDLS, CDR2 YYNGEE. CDR3 loop: CASSPRTGASGEGTQYF. The CDR3 DNA is TGTGCCAGCAGCCCTAGGACGGGGGCTAGCGGGGAAGGTACGCAGTATTTT.

The rearrangement uses TRBV7-6 and TRBJ1-2, with 10 bases identical to TRBD1. Trimming took 6 bases from V and 8 from J; bases not matched to a gene: 12. CDR1 SGHVS and CDR2 FNYEAQ come from the germline V gene. The CDR3 sequence is 15 residues long. CDR3 amino acids: CASSPRQGARQGYTF. DNA of the CDR3: TGTGCCAGCAGTCCCCGACAGGGGGCCAGACAAGGCTACACCTTC.

The V gene is TRBV7-8, the J gene TRBJ1-6; D perhaps matches TRBD1 (5 bases). The V end was cut by 0 bases, the J end by 1 base, with 16 bases between. The CDR3 is 19 residues long. Germline V gives CDR1 SGHVS, CDR2 FQNEAQ. CDR3 bases: TGTGCCAGCAGCTTAGCTTCCAGGGAAGAATGGTCCTATAATTCACCCCTCCACTTT. Encoded protein: CASSLASREEWSYNSPLHF.

J is TRBJ1-6 and V is TRBV4-1; D unresolved. Germline loops: CDR1 MGHRA, CDR2 YSYEKL. Trimming left V 0 bases short and J 9 bases short, with 9 bases between. The CDR3 sequence is 14 residues long. CDR3 in amino acids: CASSQDREFSPLHF. The DNA for the CDR3 is TGCGCCAGCAGCCAAGATAGGGAGTTTTCACCCCTCCACTTT.

This rearrangement joins TRBV2 to TRBJ2-1; TRBD2 matches 12 bases. CDR1 and CDR2 (germline): SNHLY, FYNNEI. Trimming at V came to 3 bases and at J to 6 bases, leaving 6 bases not matched to a gene. The CDR3 runs to 16 residues. The CDR3 loop is CASSDPSGGAGNEQFF. CDR3 bases: TGTGCCAGCAGTGACCCTAGCGGGGGGGCGGGCAATGAGCAGTTCTTC.

The gene calls are TRBV9 and TRBJ2-1; a possible D gene is TRBD1 (6 bases). The V and J ends lost 6 bases and 0 bases respectively, with 16 bases between them. The CDR3 length is 16 residues. Germline CDR1 SGDLS, CDR2 YYNGEE. The CDR3 spells CASNPGQISSYNEQFF. The CDR3 DNA sequence: TGTGCCAGCAACCCTGGACAGATCAGCTCCTACAATGAGCAGTTCTTC.

The rearrangement joins TRBV25-1 to TRBJ1-6, with D hard to call. Looked up from germline, CDR1 is MGHDK and CDR2 is SYGVNS. The CDR3 is made up of 13 amino acids. V lost 2 bases and J lost 9, with 8 bases in between. In nucleotides, the CDR3 is TGTGCCAGCAGTGAACCAAGTAGTTCACCCCTCCACTTT. Its protein product is CASSEPSSSPLHF. Full variable domain (outside the CDR3, taken from reference TRBV25-1 and TRBJ1-6): EADIYQTPRYLVIGTGKKITLECSQTMGHDKMYWYQQDPGMELHLIHYSYGVNSTEKGDLSSESTVSRIRTEHFPLTLESARPSHTSQYLCASSEPSSSPLHFGNGTRLTVT.